This paragraph reports one T cell receptor beta chain. Its antigen is unidentified. There are 13 residues in the CDR3. Germline V gene lookup returns CDR1 SQVTM and CDR2 ANQGSEA. The V and J ends lost 4 bases and 5 bases, in that order; junction bases with no gene match: 6. These data belong to a study of identical twins. Study conclusions and caveats: Fewer insertions characterized abundant cord blood beta clonotypes, whereas memory repertoires showed none.

cDNA carried unique molecular identifiers, and a universal primer site was added by template switching. Each CDR3 protein gets one entry after TCRdb re-called the 5' RACE reads with MiXCR. The sample has roughly 690,000 distinct CDR3 sequences, 21% seen once. A further study also used this sample, focusing on T cells expressing NK-cell markers.

The chain is built from TRBV29-1 and TRBJ2-7; 9 bases fit TRBD1. This receptor was taken from a woman younger than 30 in good health. The sample comprised PBMCs. The DNA of the CDR3 is TGCAGCGTTGTTGGGACAGGGATCGACGAGCAGTACTTC. This gives the protein CSVVGTGIDEQYF.